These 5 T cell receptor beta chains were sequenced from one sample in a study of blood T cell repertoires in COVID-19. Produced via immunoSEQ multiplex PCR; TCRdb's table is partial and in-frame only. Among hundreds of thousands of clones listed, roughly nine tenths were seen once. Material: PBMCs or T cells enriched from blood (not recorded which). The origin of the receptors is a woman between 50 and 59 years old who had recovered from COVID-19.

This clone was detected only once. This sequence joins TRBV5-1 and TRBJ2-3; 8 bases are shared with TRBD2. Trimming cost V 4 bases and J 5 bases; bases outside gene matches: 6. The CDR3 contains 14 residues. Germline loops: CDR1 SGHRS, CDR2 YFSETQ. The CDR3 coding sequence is TGCGCCAGCAGCCAAGGACTAGCAGGAGATACGCAGTATTTT. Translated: CASSQGLAGDTQYF.

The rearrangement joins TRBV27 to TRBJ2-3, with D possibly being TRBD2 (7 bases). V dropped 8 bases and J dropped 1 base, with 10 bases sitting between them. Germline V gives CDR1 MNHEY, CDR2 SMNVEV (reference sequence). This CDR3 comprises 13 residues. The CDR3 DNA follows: TGTGCCAGCCGGGGGGCGCGCACAGATACGCAGTATTTT. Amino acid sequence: CASRGARTDTQYF.

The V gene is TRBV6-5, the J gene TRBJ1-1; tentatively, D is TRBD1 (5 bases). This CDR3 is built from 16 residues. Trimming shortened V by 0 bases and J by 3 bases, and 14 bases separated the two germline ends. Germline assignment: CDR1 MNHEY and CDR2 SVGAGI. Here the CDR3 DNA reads TGTGCCAGCAGTTACTCGGGGGGTAAAGGGGACACTGAAGCTTTCTTT. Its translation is CASSYSGGKGDTEAFF.

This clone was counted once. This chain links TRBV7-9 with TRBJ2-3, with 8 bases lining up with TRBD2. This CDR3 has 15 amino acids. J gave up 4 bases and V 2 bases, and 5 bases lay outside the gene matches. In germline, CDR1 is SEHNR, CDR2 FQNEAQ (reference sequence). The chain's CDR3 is CASSLRAGVADTQYF. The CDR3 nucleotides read TGTGCCAGCAGCTTAAGAGCGGGAGTTGCAGATACGCAGTATTTT.

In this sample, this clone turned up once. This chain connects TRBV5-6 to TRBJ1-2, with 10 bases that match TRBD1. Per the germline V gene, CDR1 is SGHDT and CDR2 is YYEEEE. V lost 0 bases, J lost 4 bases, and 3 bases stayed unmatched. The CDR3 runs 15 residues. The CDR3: CASSLGQGASYGYTF. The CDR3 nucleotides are TGTGCCAGCAGCTTGGGACAGGGGGCTAGCTATGGCTACACCTTC.